This T cell receptor (beta chain) was sequenced in a study of blood T cell repertoires in COVID-19. Study background: From the United States, Italy and Spain came samples of acute and convalescent COVID-19. Nucleic acid was either cDNA or gDNA, and it came from T cells, B-cell-depleted T cells, or PBMCs.

The CDR3 loop spans 13 amino acids. The germline gives CDR1 LGHDT, CDR2 YNNKEL (reference sequence). Trimming shortened V by 2 bases and J by 2 bases, and 6 bases separated the two germline ends. The authors' processing: The assay estimated nucleated cells by amplifying reference gene primers. The protocol was immunoSEQ multiplex PCR, while the TCRdb copy is restricted to in-frame clones and leaves out a portion. V and J calls and clone size are given by that table; D and trimming were obtained from the DNA. The table includes about 200,000 clones, under 90% detected once. This clonotype was sampled from a man in his sixties with acute or convalescent COVID-19. This chain links TRBV3-1 (or the pseudogene TRBV3-2) with TRBJ1-1; no clear D gene. What was sequenced was peripheral blood. The CDR3 protein is CASSQSDNTEAFF. The CDR3 bases are TGTGCCAGCAGCCAATCAGATAACACTGAAGCTTTCTTT.